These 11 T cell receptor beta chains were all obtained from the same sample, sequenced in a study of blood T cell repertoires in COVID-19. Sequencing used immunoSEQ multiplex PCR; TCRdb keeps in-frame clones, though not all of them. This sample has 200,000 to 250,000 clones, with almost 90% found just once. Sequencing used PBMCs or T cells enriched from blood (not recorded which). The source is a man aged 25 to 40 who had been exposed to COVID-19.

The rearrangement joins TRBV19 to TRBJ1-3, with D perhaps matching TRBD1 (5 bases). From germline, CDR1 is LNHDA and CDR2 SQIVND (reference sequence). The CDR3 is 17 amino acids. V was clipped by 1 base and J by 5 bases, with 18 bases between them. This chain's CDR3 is CASSIVDISTGRNTIYF. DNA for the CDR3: TGTGCCAGTAGTATAGTCGACATCTCTACAGGTAGAAACACCATATATTTT.

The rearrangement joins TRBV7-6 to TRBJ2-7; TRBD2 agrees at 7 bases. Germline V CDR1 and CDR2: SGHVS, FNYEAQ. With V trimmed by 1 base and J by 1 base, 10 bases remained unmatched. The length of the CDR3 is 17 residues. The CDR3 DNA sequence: TGTGCCAGCAGCTTAGGGGGTGGATCGGGGGGTTCCTACGAGCAGTACTTC. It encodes CASSLGGGSGGSYEQYF.

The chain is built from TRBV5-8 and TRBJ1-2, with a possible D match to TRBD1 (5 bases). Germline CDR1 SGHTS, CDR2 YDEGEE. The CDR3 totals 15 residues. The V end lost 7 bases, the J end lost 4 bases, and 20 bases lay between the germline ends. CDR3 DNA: TGTGCCAGCTTACTCGGGACTAGGTTTGGCTATGGCTACACCTTC. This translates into CASLLGTRFGYGYTF.

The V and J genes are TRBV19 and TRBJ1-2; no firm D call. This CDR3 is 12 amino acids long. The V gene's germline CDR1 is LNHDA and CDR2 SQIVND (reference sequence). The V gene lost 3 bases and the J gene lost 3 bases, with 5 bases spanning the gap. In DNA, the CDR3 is TGTGCCAGTAGTATCCGAGACTATGGCTACACCTTC. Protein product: CASSIRDYGYTF.

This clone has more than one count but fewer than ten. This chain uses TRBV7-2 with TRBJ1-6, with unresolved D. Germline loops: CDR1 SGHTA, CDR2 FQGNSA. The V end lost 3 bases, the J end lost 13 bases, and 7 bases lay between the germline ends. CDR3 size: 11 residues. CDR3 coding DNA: TGTGCCAGCAGCTTCGGGGATCCCCTCCACTTT. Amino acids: CASSFGDPLHF. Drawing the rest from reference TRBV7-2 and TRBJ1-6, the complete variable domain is GAGVSQSPSNKVTEKGKDVELRCDPISGHTALYWYRQSLGQGLEFLIYFQGNSAPDKSGLPSDRFSAERTGGSVSTLTIQRTQQEDSAVYLCASSFGDPLHFGNGTRLTVT.

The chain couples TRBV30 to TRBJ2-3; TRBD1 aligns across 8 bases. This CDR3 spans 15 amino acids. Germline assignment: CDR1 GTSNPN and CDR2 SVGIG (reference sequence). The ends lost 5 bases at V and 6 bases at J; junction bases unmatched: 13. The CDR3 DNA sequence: TGTGCCTGGGGCGGACAGGGTGATATTACTGATACGCAGTATTTT. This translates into CAWGGQGDITDTQYF. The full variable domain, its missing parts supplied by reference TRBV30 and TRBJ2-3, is SQTIHQWPATLVQPVGSPLSLECTVEGTSNPNLYWYRQAAGRGLQLLFYSVGIGQISSEVPQNLSASRPQDRQFILSSKKLLLSDSGFYLCAWGGQGDITDTQYFGPGTRLTVL.

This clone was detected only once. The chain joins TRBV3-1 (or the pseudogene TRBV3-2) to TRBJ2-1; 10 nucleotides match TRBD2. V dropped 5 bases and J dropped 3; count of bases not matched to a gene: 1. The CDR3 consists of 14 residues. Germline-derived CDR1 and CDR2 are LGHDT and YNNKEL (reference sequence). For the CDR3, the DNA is TGTGCCAGCAGCTTAGCGGGGGGCTACAATGAGCAGTTCTTC. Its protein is CASSLAGGYNEQFF.

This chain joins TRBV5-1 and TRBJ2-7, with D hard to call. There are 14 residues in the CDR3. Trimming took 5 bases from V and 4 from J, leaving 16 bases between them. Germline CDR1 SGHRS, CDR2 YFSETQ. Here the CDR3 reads CASRTEQAPYEQYF. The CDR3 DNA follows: TGCGCCAGCAGAACTGAACAAGCGCCATACGAGCAGTACTTC. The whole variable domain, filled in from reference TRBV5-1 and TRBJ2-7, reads KAGVTQTPRYLIKTRGQQVTLSCSPISGHRSVSWYQQTPGQGLQFLFEYFSETQRNKGNFPGRFSGRQFSNSRSEMNVSTLELGDSALYLCASRTEQAPYEQYFGPGTRLTVT.

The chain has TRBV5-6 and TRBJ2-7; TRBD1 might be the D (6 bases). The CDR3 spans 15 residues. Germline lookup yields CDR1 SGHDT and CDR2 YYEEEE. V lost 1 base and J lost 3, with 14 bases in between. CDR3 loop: CASSLSRQVLYEQYF. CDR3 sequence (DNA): TGTGCCAGCAGCTTGAGTCGACAGGTGCTCTACGAGCAGTACTTC.

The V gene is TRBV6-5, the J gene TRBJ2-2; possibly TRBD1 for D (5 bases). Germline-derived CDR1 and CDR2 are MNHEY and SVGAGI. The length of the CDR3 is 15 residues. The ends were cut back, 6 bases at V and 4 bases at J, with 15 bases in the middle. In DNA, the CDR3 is TGTGCCAGCAGCCTCGACAGAGGTTTCACCGGGGAGCTGTTTTTT. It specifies CASSLDRGFTGELFF.

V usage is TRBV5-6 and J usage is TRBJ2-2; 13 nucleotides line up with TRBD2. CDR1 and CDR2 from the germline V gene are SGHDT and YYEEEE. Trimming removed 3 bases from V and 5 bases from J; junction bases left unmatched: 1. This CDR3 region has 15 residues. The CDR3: CASSSTSGGTGELFF. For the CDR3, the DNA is TGTGCCAGCAGCTCGACTAGCGGGGGGACCGGGGAGCTGTTTTTT. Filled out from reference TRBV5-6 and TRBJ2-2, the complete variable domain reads DAGVTQSPTHLIKTRGQQVTLRCSPKSGHDTVSWYQQALGQGPQFIFQYYEEEERQRGNFPDRFSGHQFPNYSSELNVNALLLGDSALYLCASSSTSGGTGELFFGEGSRLTVL.